The 18 T cell receptor beta chains below all came from one sample that was sequenced in a study of radiotherapy plus CTLA-4 blockade in lung cancer. Repertoires were generated with immunoSEQ multiplex PCR, while TCRdb's copy carries only in-frame clones and drops some. Of about 50,000 clones in the sample, 84% were seen once. The sample was peripheral blood, taken from a patient treated with radiotherapy plus ipilimumab. These TCRs come from a human donor with non-small cell lung cancer whose response to radiotherapy plus ipilimumab could not be evaluated.

The chain is built from TRBV5-5 and TRBJ2-7; unclear D gene. This CDR3 is 11 amino acids long. Trimming removed 1 base at V and 5 bases at J, with 4 bases between. From germline, CDR1 is SGHKS and CDR2 YYEKEE (reference sequence). The CDR3 is CASSLLDEQYF. CDR3 bases: TGTGCCAGCAGCTTGCTCGACGAGCAGTACTTC.

The CDR3, as DNA: TGTGCCAGCAGCCAAGCCCCCCTAGCGGGAGACACTGAGCAGTTCTTC. Residues: CASSQAPLAGDTEQFF. The chain employs TRBV4-2 and TRBJ2-1, with 10 positions matching TRBD2. V lost 1 base to trimming and J lost 9 bases; unmatched junction nucleotides: 9. The CDR3 totals 16 residues. Germline-derived CDR1 and CDR2 are LGHNA and YNFKEQ.

This clone has just one count. The gene calls are TRBV29-1 and TRBJ2-3, with TRBD1 matching 8 bases. CDR1 is SQVTM, CDR2 ANQGSEA, per germline. The J segment lost 6 bases and the V segment lost 0 bases, leaving 8 bases of the junction unmatched. CDR3 length: 15 amino acids. The CDR3: CSVEEGRGRGDTQYF. Here the CDR3 DNA reads TGCAGCGTTGAAGAAGGCAGGGGGCGCGGGGATACGCAGTATTTT.

The chain uses TRBV4-1 and TRBJ2-7; 8 nucleotides line up with TRBD2. The J segment lost 1 base and the V segment lost 2 bases, leaving 16 bases of the junction unmatched. Germline V gene sequence: CDR1 MGHRA, CDR2 YSYEKL. CDR3 length: 19 residues. The CDR3 region has the DNA TGCGCCAGCAGCCAACCTGGACTCCGGGGACTAGAAGGTTCCTACGAGCAGTACTTC. This encodes CASSQPGLRGLEGSYEQYF.

V is TRBV19 and J is TRBJ2-1; 12 bases align to TRBD1. With V trimmed by 5 bases and J by 15 bases, 8 bases remained unmatched. The V gene's germline CDR1 is LNHDA and CDR2 SQIVND (reference sequence). CDR3 length equals 13 residues. In DNA form, the CDR3 reads TGTGCCAGTAGTCCGCAGGGACAGGGGGCCAGGTTCTTC. Translated: CASSPQGQGARFF.

V gene TRBV18 combines with J gene TRBJ2-7; 8 positions match TRBD2. Germline trimming cut 3 bases from V and 5 bases from J; bases unmatched to any gene: 6. The CDR3 runs 14 residues. Looked up from germline, CDR1 is KGHSH and CDR2 is LQKENI. The CDR3 sequence: CASSPGLVEDEQYF. In DNA, the CDR3 is TGTGCCAGCTCACCGGGACTAGTTGAGGACGAGCAGTACTTC.

J is TRBJ1-4 and V is TRBV2, with D maybe TRBD1 (6 bases). The V end was cut by 4 bases, the J end by 8 bases, with 17 bases between. This CDR3 has 15 residues. Germline lookup yields CDR1 SNHLY and CDR2 FYNNEI. CDR3 amino acids: CASSASGTTLEKLFF. CDR3 DNA sequence: TGTGCCAGCAGTGCCTCCGGGACAACTTTAGAAAAACTGTTTTTT.

The V call is TRBV29-1, the J call TRBJ2-3; 7 nucleotides line up with TRBD2. Germline V gene data show CDR1 as SQVTM and CDR2 as ANQGSEA. The CDR3 is 12 amino acids. V was clipped by 7 bases and J by 2 bases; unmatched bases: 3. In DNA form, the CDR3 reads TGCAGCGGTGCGGGAGACACAGATACGCAGTATTTT. It codes for CSGAGDTDTQYF.

This clone was recorded a few times. Other nucleotide sequences in the sample specify the same CDR3. The V gene is TRBV5-4, the J gene TRBJ1-2; 8 bases agree with TRBD1. The CDR3 length is 14 residues. V gave up 0 bases and J gave up 5 bases; unmatched junction bases: 3. Germline CDR1 and CDR2: SGHNT and YYREEE (reference sequence). The CDR3 region is CASSLDRGIYGYTF. CDR3 nucleotides: TGTGCCAGCAGCTTGGACAGGGGGATTTATGGCTACACCTTC.

A single count supports this clone. The chain links TRBV4-3 to TRBJ1-1; weak D call: TRBD1 (6 bases). This CDR3 region has 13 residues. The germline CDR1 and CDR2 sequences are LGHNA and YSLEER. V lost 0 bases, J lost 5 bases, and 7 bases lay in between. CDR3 nucleotides: TGCGCCAGCAGCCAAGATCAGGGGACTGAAGCTTTCTTT. Translated: CASSQDQGTEAFF.

The genes are TRBV6-1 and TRBJ1-5; TRBD1 matches 9 bases. Unmatched junction bases numbered 11, after V lost 4 bases and J lost 4 bases. Looked up from germline, CDR1 is MNHNS and CDR2 is SASEGT. The CDR3 runs to 17 residues. The CDR3 is CASSARTGEGLNQPQHF. DNA for the CDR3: TGTGCCAGCAGTGCGCGGACAGGGGAAGGGTTGAATCAGCCCCAGCATTTT.

The chain is built from TRBV4-3 and TRBJ2-2; D not certain. Trimming removed 0 bases at V and 6 bases at J, with 11 bases between. This CDR3 is 15 amino acids long. CDR1 is LGHNA, CDR2 YSLEER, per germline. CDR3 amino acids: CASSQEALQPGELFF. DNA of the CDR3: TGCGCCAGCAGCCAAGAGGCTCTGCAACCCGGGGAGCTGTTTTTT.

The rearrangement joins TRBV10-3 to TRBJ1-1; maybe TRBD1 (5 bases). The germline V and J ends were trimmed by 1 base and 0 bases, with 9 bases remaining between them. Germline CDR1 and CDR2: ENHRY and SYGVKD. The CDR3 runs 15 residues. Here the CDR3 reads CAISELGVLNTEAFF. DNA of the CDR3: TGTGCCATCAGTGAGTTAGGGGTGCTGAACACTGAAGCTTTCTTT.

The rearrangement joins TRBV10-3 to TRBJ2-7; maybe TRBD1 (6 bases). CDR1 and CDR2 from the germline V gene are ENHRY and SYGVKD. The CDR3 extends over 14 amino acids. V was cut by 0 bases and J by 6 bases, with 12 bases left in between. CDR3 residues: CAISESPGVGEQYF. CDR3 bases: TGTGCCATCAGTGAGTCTCCAGGGGTAGGCGAGCAGTACTTC.

This clone was seen only once. The CDR3 protein is CASSFVLGLSYNEQFF. The CDR3 DNA sequence: TGTGCCAGCAGCTTCGTCTTGGGCCTGTCCTACAATGAGCAGTTCTTC. This chain joins TRBV11-2 and TRBJ2-1; D gene ambiguous. CDR1 SGHAT and CDR2 FQNNGV come from the germline V gene. The CDR3 covers 16 residues. The V and J ends lost 3 bases and 1 base respectively, with 13 bases between them.

The genes are TRBV28 and TRBJ2-4; tentatively, D is TRBD1 (7 bases). V was clipped by 5 bases and J by 5 bases, with 22 bases between them. This CDR3 region has 17 residues. CDR1 is MDHEN, CDR2 SYDVKM, per germline. CDR3 coding DNA: TGTGCCAGCAGTCCGTATGCAGGGGGAGGCCAAGAAAACATTCAGTACTTC. Translated: CASSPYAGGGQENIQYF.

This chain links TRBV4-1 with TRBJ2-7; D perhaps matches TRBD1 (7 bases). Germline CDR1 MGHRA, CDR2 YSYEKL. Trimming cost V 4 bases and J 6 bases, with 16 bases left between them. The CDR3 consists of 14 residues. The CDR3 DNA follows: TGCGCCAGCAGCCTACGACAGGGACTCCCCGAGCAGTACTTC. Translated, it gives CASSLRQGLPEQYF.

This clone was seen a handful of times. The chain has TRBV7-2 and TRBJ2-5, with TRBD2 matching over 9 bases. Trimming at V came to 4 bases and at J to 2 bases, leaving 5 bases not matched to a gene. The germline V gene has CDR1 SGHTA and CDR2 FQGNSA. This CDR3 has 15 amino acids. CDR3 in amino acids: CASSSGLAFQETQYF. CDR3 DNA: TGTGCCAGCAGCTCGGGACTAGCTTTTCAAGAGACCCAGTACTTC.